These 20 T cell receptor beta chains share one sample of origin, sequenced in a study of blood T cell repertoires in COVID-19. TCRdb's table, derived via immunoSEQ multiplex PCR, lists solely in-frame clones and lacks some. The sample has around 140,000 clones, nearly 90% seen once; the top ten hold 1.5% to 2%. The sequencing input was peripheral blood. The receptors originated from a man in his sixties or seventies with acute or convalescent COVID-19.

V is TRBV28 and J is TRBJ1-3, with TRBD1 identical over 8 bases. This CDR3 region has 13 residues. Germline values: CDR1 MDHEN, CDR2 SYDVKM. Trimming cost V 8 bases and J 5 bases; bases outside gene matches: 5. The CDR3 here is CASAGDRRNTIYF. The CDR3 bases are TGTGCCAGCGCCGGGGACAGGAGAAACACCATATATTTT. The whole variable domain, filled in from reference TRBV28 and TRBJ1-3, reads DVKVTQSSRYLVKRTGEKVFLECVQDMDHENMFWYRQDPGLGLRLIYFSYDVKMKEKGDIPEGYSVSREKKERFSLILESASTNQTSMYLCASAGDRRNTIYFGEGSWLTVV.

The genes are TRBV7-9 and TRBJ1-4; TRBD1 agrees at 7 bases. The CDR3 spans 16 residues. CDR1 and CDR2 (germline): SEHNR, FQNEAQ (reference sequence). V dropped 4 bases and J dropped 5; count of bases not matched to a gene: 10. The CDR3 nucleotides read TGTGCCAGCAGCTCATCGGGACAGAGACTAAATGAAAAACTGTTTTTT. Encoded protein: CASSSSGQRLNEKLFF.

The genes are TRBV13 and TRBJ1-5; D unclear. V gave up 4 bases and J gave up 11 bases, with 15 bases separating them. CDR1 and CDR2 (germline): PRHDT, FYEKMQ (reference sequence). The CDR3 covers 13 residues. The CDR3 protein is CASSSRHESAQHF. Here the CDR3 DNA reads TGTGCCAGCAGCTCGCGACATGAATCGGCCCAGCATTTT.

V usage is TRBV7-9 and J usage is TRBJ2-7; D is undetermined. Deletions cut 5 bases from V and 3 bases from J, with 8 bases between. Germline V gives CDR1 SEHNR, CDR2 FQNEAQ (reference sequence). The CDR3 runs to 12 residues. The CDR3 loop is CASSTTGYEQYF. The CDR3 nucleotides read TGTGCCAGCAGCACAACGGGCTACGAGCAGTACTTC.

CDR3 DNA sequence: TGTGCCAGCAGCACGGGGGGGACCTCCTACGAGCAGTACTTC. This encodes CASSTGGTSYEQYF. The chain links TRBV13 to TRBJ2-7; TRBD2 matches at 8 bases. The CDR3 spans 14 residues. The J segment lost 0 bases and the V segment lost 5 bases, leaving 3 bases of the junction unmatched. Germline-derived CDR1 and CDR2 are PRHDT and FYEKMQ (reference sequence).

The V gene is TRBV6-1, the J gene TRBJ1-2; D remains ambiguous. CDR1 and CDR2 from the germline V gene are MNHNS and SASEGT. This CDR3 spans 10 amino acids. The V end was cut by 3 bases, the J end by 12 bases, with 8 bases between. In nucleotides, the CDR3 is TGTGCCAGCAGTGAGAGGGTACACACCTTC. This encodes CASSERVHTF.

The CDR3 protein is CATRLSGRGNEQYF. Written as DNA, the CDR3 is TGTGCCACACGACTTTCAGGCAGGGGCAACGAGCAGTACTTC. V gene TRBV6-5 combines with J gene TRBJ2-7; tentative D call: TRBD1 (6 bases). The length of the CDR3 is 14 residues. Germline V gives CDR1 MNHEY, CDR2 SVGAGI. V was pared by 10 bases and J by 5 bases, with 21 bases between.

This chain links TRBV5-1 with TRBJ1-4; D remains ambiguous. Germline CDR1 and CDR2: SGHRS and YFSETQ. The ends were cut back, 0 bases at V and 4 bases at J, with 7 bases in the middle. The CDR3 consists of 14 residues. CDR3 amino acids: CASSLDRDNEKLFF. In DNA form, the CDR3 reads TGCGCCAGCAGCTTGGACCGGGATAATGAAAAACTGTTTTTT.

This chain joins TRBV4-1 and TRBJ2-1; D might be TRBD2 (5 bases). This CDR3 has 15 residues. Per the germline V gene, CDR1 is MGHRA and CDR2 is YSYEKL. The V gene lost 2 bases and the J gene lost 10 bases, with 18 bases spanning the gap. The CDR3 here is CASSQLAPRGKEQFF. As DNA, the CDR3 is TGCGCCAGCAGCCAATTAGCGCCCCGGGGAAAGGAGCAGTTCTTC.

The chain is built from TRBV7-9 and TRBJ2-7; TRBD2 agrees at 8 bases. CDR1 and CDR2 from the germline V gene are SEHNR and FQNEAQ (reference sequence). V shed 5 bases and J 3 bases; nucleotides not matched to a gene: 9. The CDR3 covers 15 residues. The CDR3 bases are TGTGCCAGCAGCCTTCGAGCGGGAGAGATCTACGAGCAGTACTTC. Translated, it gives CASSLRAGEIYEQYF.

This clone was seen only once. The rearrangement links TRBV6-5 to TRBJ2-3, with 9 bases aligning to TRBD2. V gave up 2 bases and J gave up 6 bases; unmatched junction bases: 9. The CDR3 is 16 residues long. In germline, CDR1 is MNHEY, CDR2 SVGAGI. DNA of the CDR3: TGTGCCAGCAGTTACCGAGGCGGGGGGGCTTCGGATACGCAGTATTTT. Its protein product is CASSYRGGGASDTQYF.

The V and J genes are TRBV25-1 and TRBJ2-5; TRBD2 matches at 15 bases. Trimming at V came to 2 bases and at J to 5 bases, leaving 9 bases not matched to a gene. The germline CDR1 and CDR2 sequences are MGHDK and SYGVNS. The length of the CDR3 is 18 residues. The CDR3 nucleotides are TGTGCCAGCAGTGAACACCCGGGACTAGCGGGAGGTGGGGAGACCCAGTACTTC. It encodes CASSEHPGLAGGGETQYF. The whole variable domain, remainder taken from reference TRBV25-1 and TRBJ2-5, is EADIYQTPRYLVIGTGKKITLECSQTMGHDKMYWYQQDPGMELHLIHYSYGVNSTEKGDLSSESTVSRIRTEHFPLTLESARPSHTSQYLCASSEHPGLAGGGETQYFGPGTRLLVL.

The rearrangement links TRBV6-5 to TRBJ2-3; TRBD1 aligns across 10 bases. In germline, CDR1 is MNHEY, CDR2 SVGAGI. The CDR3 loop spans 15 amino acids. V lost 3 bases, J lost 7 bases, and 7 bases stayed unmatched. The CDR3 DNA reads as TGTGCCAGCAGTTATGACAGGGGGCGCGTCCATACGCAGTATTTT. It specifies CASSYDRGRVHTQYF.

In its sample, this clone was seen once. This chain connects TRBV6-6 to TRBJ1-4; tentatively, D is TRBD1 (5 bases). CDR3 length: 13 amino acids. V lost 6 bases, J lost 8 bases, and 13 bases lay in between. The germline V gene has CDR1 MNHNY and CDR2 SVGAGI (reference sequence). The CDR3 coding sequence is TGTGCCAGCAGCCGGGGGGTTGGAGAAAAACTGTTTTTT. It specifies CASSRGVGEKLFF.

The chain employs TRBV12-3 or TRBV12-4 and TRBJ1-1; tentatively, D is TRBD1 (5 bases). Between the trimmed V and J ends, which lost 5 bases and 2 bases, there was a span of 9 bases. CDR3 size: 13 residues. CDR3: CASSQTANTEAFF. CDR3 nucleotide sequence: TGTGCCAGCAGTCAGACAGCTAACACTGAAGCTTTCTTT.

The rearrangement uses TRBV5-4 and TRBJ1-3; D unclear. Per germline, CDR1 SGHNT and CDR2 YYREEE (reference sequence). The CDR3 totals 17 residues. V shed 4 bases and J shed 0 bases, with 17 bases lying between them. The CDR3 reads CASSPTSDLSSGNTIYF. The CDR3 DNA is TGTGCCAGCAGCCCCACCTCTGACTTATCCTCTGGAAACACCATATATTTT.

This clone was seen a single time. The chain carries TRBV25-1 and TRBJ2-1, with 9 bases matching TRBD1. The CDR3 has 15 residues. Per germline, CDR1 MGHDK and CDR2 SYGVNS. Unmatched junction bases numbered 10, after V lost 9 bases and J lost 4 bases. CDR3 sequence reads: CASRVSGTGYNEQFF. The CDR3 DNA is TGTGCCAGTAGAGTTTCCGGGACAGGGTACAATGAGCAGTTCTTC.

This chain joins TRBV20-1 and TRBJ2-7; TRBD1 might be the D (5 bases). CDR3 length equals 11 residues. V was shortened by 2 bases and J by 3 bases, with 5 bases between the two germline ends. The germline gives CDR1 DFQATT, CDR2 SNEGSKA (reference sequence). The CDR3 bases are TGCAGTGCTAGACAGGGCTACGAGCAGTACTTC. It codes for CSARQGYEQYF.

The rearrangement links TRBV2 to TRBJ2-7, with 9 bases matching TRBD1. This CDR3 comprises 13 residues. Germline lookup yields CDR1 SNHLY and CDR2 FYNNEI. V was clipped by 5 bases and J by 4 bases; unmatched bases: 3. CDR3 DNA: TGTGCCAGCAGTCAGGACAGGGGTTACGAGCAGTACTTC. This sequence encodes CASSQDRGYEQYF.

This clone is a singleton in its sample. This sequence joins TRBV19 and TRBJ2-7; the match to TRBD2 covers 9 bases. The CDR3 covers 14 residues. The V and J ends lost 5 bases and 2 bases, in that order; junction bases with no gene match: 4. Germline V gene sequence: CDR1 LNHDA, CDR2 SQIVND (reference sequence). In DNA form, the CDR3 reads TGTGCCAGTAGTGGTCTAGCGGGGCCCTACGAGCAGTACTTC. Translated: CASSGLAGPYEQYF. The full variable domain, its missing parts supplied by reference TRBV19 and TRBJ2-7, is DGGITQSPKYLFRKEGQNVTLSCEQNLNHDAMYWYRQDPGQGLRLIYYSQIVNDFQKGDIAEGYSVSREKKESFPLTVTSAQKNPTAFYLCASSGLAGPYEQYFGPGTRLTVT.